This entry is about one TCR beta chain. Its target is unknown. This sample is part of a study of long-term antiretroviral therapy in people with HIV. Trimming removed 3 bases at V and 11 bases at J, with 10 bases between. Germline assignment: CDR1 MGHDK and CDR2 SYGVNS. The CDR3 is 11 amino acids. There was at least one pre-ART PBMC sample for each donor, plus at least two post-ART PBMC samples. Notes on the study in general: CDR3 lengths in HIV samples spanned a narrower range than controls. After ART, diversity increased yet remained lower than transplant donor controls.

immunoSEQ v3.0 was run at survey level. Sequencing was designed to cover roughly 40,000-55,000 T-cell genomes in each sample. TCRdb's copy holds only in-frame clones and misses some; the assay was immunoSEQ multiplex PCR. The table shows 15,000 or so clones, with roughly 84% occurring only once. This clonotype was sampled from a man aged 30 to 45 with HIV. The rearrangement uses TRBV25-1 and TRBJ1-1; D is undetermined. The sequencing here drew on unsorted PBMCs, taken 0.4 years after starting antiretroviral therapy. Written as DNA, the CDR3 is TGTGCCAGCAGTGACCCGGTTCTGGCTTTCTTT. The encoded protein is CASSDPVLAFF.